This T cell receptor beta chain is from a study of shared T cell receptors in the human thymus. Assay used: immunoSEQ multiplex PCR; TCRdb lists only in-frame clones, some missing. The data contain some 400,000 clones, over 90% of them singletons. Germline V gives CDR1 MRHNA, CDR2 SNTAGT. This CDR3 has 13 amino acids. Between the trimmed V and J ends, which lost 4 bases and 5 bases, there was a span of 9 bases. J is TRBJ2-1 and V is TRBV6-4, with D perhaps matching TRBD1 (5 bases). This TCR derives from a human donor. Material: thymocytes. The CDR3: CASSGQGNNEQFF. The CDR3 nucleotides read TGTGCCAGCAGTGGGCAGGGAAACAATGAGCAGTTCTTC.